A single sample gave rise to the 5 T cell receptor beta chains below, sequenced in a study of monozygotic twins with cystic fibrosis. Clones were sequenced by immunoSEQ multiplex PCR, and TCRdb holds only the in-frame ones, with some missing. The table includes under 30,000 clones, 96% detected once. The sample was blood. These receptors were taken from a girl aged 2-10 years with cystic fibrosis.

The V gene is TRBV2, the J gene TRBJ1-1, with a possible D match to TRBD1 (5 bases). V was cut by 11 bases and J by 2 bases, with 15 bases left in between. The CDR3 runs 13 residues. Germline CDR1 and CDR2: SNHLY and FYNNEI. The CDR3 bases are TGTGCCCTCGGGGCGAGCCGTAACACTGAAGCTTTCTTT. Amino acids: CALGASRNTEAFF.

The J gene is TRBJ1-4, the V gene TRBV5-1; a weak D match, TRBD1 (5 bases). In germline, CDR1 is SGHRS, CDR2 YFSETQ. This CDR3 has 16 amino acids. The germline V and J ends were trimmed by 4 bases and 0 bases, with 13 bases remaining between them. The CDR3 sequence is CASSRDGRATNEKLFF. The CDR3 nucleotides read TGCGCCAGCAGCAGGGACGGCCGGGCAACTAATGAAAAACTGTTTTTT.

The chain joins TRBV5-4 to TRBJ2-2; possible D gene TRBD1, 7 bases. The V end was cut by 6 bases, the J end by 5 bases, with 20 bases between. This CDR3 is built from 16 residues. Germline lookup yields CDR1 SGHNT and CDR2 YYREEE (reference sequence). The CDR3 DNA sequence: TGTGCCAGCACCGAGGGGGCGGTGGGAGGTACCGGGGAGCTGTTTTTT. Its protein is CASTEGAVGGTGELFF.

This clone was observed once. The genes are TRBV6-1 and TRBJ1-4; D ambiguous. The V gene's germline CDR1 is MNHNS and CDR2 SASEGT. V was pared by 4 bases and J by 8 bases, with 14 bases between. This CDR3 has 14 residues. CDR3 nucleotides: TGTGCCAGCAGTGGCCCACCCGTTCGGGAAAAACTGTTTTTT. As protein: CASSGPPVREKLFF.

The genes are TRBV7-9 and TRBJ2-6; D uncertain. V was cut by 3 bases and J by 1 base, with 13 bases left in between. In germline, CDR1 is SEHNR, CDR2 FQNEAQ (reference sequence). The CDR3 covers 17 residues. CDR3 sequence: CASSFHPPQSGANVLTF. The DNA for the CDR3 is TGTGCCAGCAGCTTCCATCCGCCCCAGTCTGGGGCCAACGTCCTGACTTTC.